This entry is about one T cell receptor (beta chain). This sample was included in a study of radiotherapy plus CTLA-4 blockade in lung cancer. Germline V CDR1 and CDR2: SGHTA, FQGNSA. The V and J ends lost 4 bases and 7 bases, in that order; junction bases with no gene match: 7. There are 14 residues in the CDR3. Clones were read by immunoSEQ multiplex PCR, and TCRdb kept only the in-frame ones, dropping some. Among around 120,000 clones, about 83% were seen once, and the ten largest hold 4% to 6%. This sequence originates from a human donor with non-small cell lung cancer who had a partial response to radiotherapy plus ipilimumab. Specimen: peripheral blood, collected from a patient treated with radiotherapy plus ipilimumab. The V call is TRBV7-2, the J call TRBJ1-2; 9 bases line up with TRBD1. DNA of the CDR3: TGTGCCAGCAGCTCGGGACAGGGTATGCGTGGCTACACCTTC. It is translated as CASSSGQGMRGYTF.